The 26 T cell receptor beta chains below come from one sample, sequenced in a study of T cell repertoires in cytomegalovirus infection (dated by TCRdb to the late 2010s). These reads were obtained on an Illumina HiSeq 1500. The public reads were reprocessed in TCRdb via fastp at Q25 and MiXCR, keeping in-frame beta chains. Identical CDR3 protein sequences are pooled into one entry, listed with their most common genes and DNA. Recorded for this sample are about 180,000 distinct CDR3 sequences; approximately 18% of them occurred a single time. The ten largest clones represent around 27% of the sample. The source material was CD8+ T cells from PBMCs. These receptors came from a human donor in good health (CMV status not recorded). Some clones in this sample may be carry-over from other donors' samples.

The genes are TRBV7-6 and TRBJ2-7; D is possibly TRBD1 (5 bases). Deletions cut 5 bases from V and 3 bases from J, with 11 bases between. Germline CDR1 SGHVS, CDR2 FNYEAQ. This CDR3 region has 13 residues. CDR3 coding DNA: TGTGCCAGCAGCAATAGTGACAGCTACGAGCAGTACTTC. Residues: CASSNSDSYEQYF.

The chain carries TRBV12-3 or TRBV12-4 and TRBJ2-3, with a tentative D call TRBD2 (5 bases). The CDR3 loop spans 12 amino acids. The V gene lost 3 bases and the J gene lost 12 bases, with 13 bases spanning the gap. CDR3 coding DNA: TGTGCCAGCAGTTTTGAGGGTCGGGTCCAGTATTTT. The encoded protein is CASSFEGRVQYF.

CDR3 protein: CASRKLKGARNIQYF. The CDR3 coding sequence is TGTGCCAGCAGGAAATTAAAGGGGGCGCGAAACATTCAGTACTTC. The chain couples TRBV7-8 to TRBJ2-4, with TRBD1 identical over 7 bases. The V segment lost 6 bases and the J segment 6 bases; nucleotides outside the gene matches: 11. The length of the CDR3 is 15 residues. The germline V gene encodes CDR1 SGHVS and CDR2 FQNEAQ.

This clonotype was found a few times. The V call is TRBV28, the J call TRBJ2-5; D is uncertain. Per germline, CDR1 MDHEN and CDR2 SYDVKM. Trimming took 6 bases from V and 10 from J, leaving 12 bases between them. The CDR3 is made up of 11 amino acids. The CDR3 DNA follows: TGTGCCAGCAGCCCTGGCCCTGTCCAGTACTTC. It translates to CASSPGPVQYF.

This rearrangement joins TRBV2 to TRBJ2-5; D uncertain. With 3 bases removed from V and 2 bases from J, the gap between germline ends came to 4 bases. Germline-derived CDR1 and CDR2 are SNHLY and FYNNEI. The CDR3 has 12 residues. As DNA, the CDR3 is TGTGCCAGCAGTGACTTTCAAGAGACCCAGTACTTC. Translating it yields CASSDFQETQYF.

The CDR3 reads CASSPIRDRVYEQYF. The DNA for the CDR3 is TGTGCCAGCAGCCCCATCCGGGACAGGGTCTACGAGCAGTACTTC. V gene TRBV7-2 combines with J gene TRBJ2-7; 9 positions agree with TRBD1. Germline CDR1 is SGHTA and CDR2 is FQGNSA. V shed 5 bases, J shed 3 bases, and the junction held 8 bases outside the gene matches. This CDR3 has 15 amino acids.

The chain joins TRBV2 to TRBJ1-5; D is ambiguous. V lost 4 bases and J 4 bases, leaving 20 bases between the germline ends. The CDR3 runs 17 residues. The germline V gene has CDR1 SNHLY and CDR2 FYNNEI. CDR3 in DNA: TGTGCCAGCAGTGGAGCAGAAGAGGGATTACTTAATCAGCCCCAGCATTTT. Amino acid sequence: CASSGAEEGLLNQPQHF.

This clonotype was counted at least ten times. V gene TRBV7-2 combines with J gene TRBJ2-3; TRBD1 or TRBD2 may be the D gene (5 bases each). Trimming took 5 bases from V and 4 from J, leaving 19 bases between them. The CDR3 spans 16 residues. The germline CDR1 and CDR2 sequences are SGHTA and FQGNSA. This CDR3 reads CASSLWGTVSSDTQYF. In DNA form, the CDR3 reads TGTGCCAGCAGCCTTTGGGGGACGGTGTCCTCAGATACGCAGTATTTT.

This chain uses TRBV14 with TRBJ1-2; D remains unclear. V was trimmed by 0 bases and J by 9 bases, leaving 14 bases between them. Germline lookup yields CDR1 SGHDN and CDR2 FVKESK. The CDR3 consists of 14 residues. The CDR3: CASSQDSGGQRYTF. The CDR3 DNA reads as TGTGCCAGCAGCCAAGATTCCGGAGGGCAGCGCTACACCTTC.

This clonotype turned up a few times. The rearrangement links TRBV7-9 to TRBJ1-1; perhaps TRBD1 as D (6 bases). The germline V gene encodes CDR1 SEHNR and CDR2 FQNEAQ (reference sequence). V lost 5 bases and J 7 bases, leaving 14 bases between the germline ends. This CDR3 comprises 13 residues. The DNA for the CDR3 is TGTGCCAGCAGCCCCATACCAGGGGATGAAGCTTTCTTT. As protein: CASSPIPGDEAFF. The full variable domain, in which reference TRBV7-9 and TRBJ1-1 provide the parts outside the CDR3, is DTGVSQNPRHKITKRGQNVTFRCDPISEHNRLYWYRQTLGQGPEFLTYFQNEAQLEKSRLLSDRFSAERPKGSFSTLEIQRTEQGDSAMYLCASSPIPGDEAFFGQGTRLTVV.

CDR3 sequence reads: CASSVGGEDTEAFF. The CDR3 bases are TGTGCCAGCAGCGTGGGGGGGGAGGACACTGAAGCTTTCTTT. V usage is TRBV7-9 and J usage is TRBJ1-1, with D possibly matching TRBD1 (5 bases). Germline V gene sequence: CDR1 SEHNR, CDR2 FQNEAQ (reference sequence). There are 14 residues in the CDR3. V lost 5 bases, J lost 3 bases, and 13 bases lay in between.

This clonotype was detected only a few times. The CDR3 reads CSARGQPTNTGELFF. CDR3 DNA: TGCAGTGCTAGGGGACAGCCAACGAACACCGGGGAGCTGTTTTTT. The chain employs TRBV20-1 and TRBJ2-2; 7 bases align to TRBD1. The CDR3 totals 15 residues. The germline V gene encodes CDR1 DFQATT and CDR2 SNEGSKA (reference sequence). The V gene end was trimmed by 3 bases and the J gene end by 0 bases; junction bases not matched to a gene: 4.

This sequence joins TRBV28 and TRBJ1-5; 7 nucleotides agree with TRBD1. From germline, CDR1 is MDHEN and CDR2 SYDVKM. Trimming cost V 7 bases and J 1 base; bases outside gene matches: 7. This CDR3 is built from 15 residues. CDR3 region: CASITPGQSNQPQHF. The CDR3 DNA sequence: TGTGCCAGCATTACTCCGGGACAGAGCAATCAGCCCCAGCATTTT. Supplemented by reference TRBV28 and TRBJ1-5, the full variable domain reads DVKVTQSSRYLVKRTGEKVFLECVQDMDHENMFWYRQDPGLGLRLIYFSYDVKMKEKGDIPEGYSVSREKKERFSLILESASTNQTSMYLCASITPGQSNQPQHFGDGTRLSIL.

This clonotype was counted once. This chain links TRBV20-1 with TRBJ2-7, with 8 bases fitting TRBD2. V trimming: 6 bases; J trimming: 2 bases; junction bases outside the gene matches: 6. The CDR3 loop spans 13 amino acids. Germline lookup yields CDR1 DFQATT and CDR2 SNEGSKA (reference sequence). The CDR3 coding sequence is TGCAGTGCAAGGACTAGCAGGACCTACGAGCAGTACTTC. It codes for CSARTSRTYEQYF.

The chain joins TRBV10-3 to TRBJ2-4; TRBD1 matches 9 bases. The germline V gene encodes CDR1 ENHRY and CDR2 SYGVKD. This CDR3 has 12 residues. With V trimmed by 2 bases and J by 15 bases, 5 bases remained unmatched. In DNA, the CDR3 is TGTGCCATCAGTGAGAAAGGACAGGGGAGGTACTTC. This encodes CAISEKGQGRYF.

The chain links TRBV10-3 to TRBJ1-2, with no clear D. The CDR3 length is 14 residues. Per the germline V gene, CDR1 is ENHRY and CDR2 is SYGVKD. V was cut by 2 bases and J by 7 bases, with 14 bases left in between. As DNA, the CDR3 is TGTGCCATCAGTGAGCCCGCAGAGAGAGGTGGCTACACCTTC. Its translation is CAISEPAERGGYTF.

This clonotype has just a few counts. The V and J genes are TRBV12-3 or TRBV12-4 and TRBJ2-7; the D gene is possibly TRBD1 (6 bases). The CDR3 has 13 amino acids. V lost 6 bases and J 3 bases, leaving 12 bases between the germline ends. This CDR3 is CASSNTGLYEQYF. CDR3 nucleotides: TGTGCCAGCAGCAACACAGGGCTCTACGAGCAGTACTTC.

V usage is TRBV27 and J usage is TRBJ2-7, with 7 bases lining up with TRBD1. The CDR3 is 15 amino acids. Germline values: CDR1 MNHEY, CDR2 SMNVEV (reference sequence). V lost 6 bases to trimming and J lost 1 base; unmatched junction nucleotides: 9. CDR3 loop: CASSPTGSPSYEQYF. Written as DNA, the CDR3 is TGTGCCAGCAGCCCGACAGGGTCCCCATCCTACGAGCAGTACTTC.

Note on this clonotype: At one of its ends the junction is not consistent with the germline gene, which may arise from a read error. The CDR3 DNA is TGTGCCCGCAGTTACTCGTGGGTGCGAAGGGAGACCCAGTACTTC. Amino acids: CARSYSWVRRETQYF. This rearrangement joins TRBV6-2 or TRBV6-3 to TRBJ2-5; no definite D call. CDR3 length: 15 residues. Germline-derived CDR1 and CDR2 are MNHEY and SVGEGT.

In nucleotides, the CDR3 is TGTGCCAGCAGTGAGGAGACAGGGGCAGAGACCCAGTACTTC. It is translated as CASSEETGAETQYF. The J gene is TRBJ2-5, the V gene TRBV28, with TRBD1 identical over 8 bases. The junction had 6 bases not matched to a gene; V was cut back by 5 bases and J by 4 bases. This CDR3 contains 14 residues. From germline, CDR1 is MDHEN and CDR2 SYDVKM. Looking up the rest from reference TRBV28 and TRBJ2-5 gives the full variable domain: DVKVTQSSRYLVKRTGEKVFLECVQDMDHENMFWYRQDPGLGLRLIYFSYDVKMKEKGDIPEGYSVSREKKERFSLILESASTNQTSMYLCASSEETGAETQYFGPGTRLLVL.

This clonotype was counted between two and nine times. The chain is built from TRBV6-2 or TRBV6-3 and TRBJ2-7; 8 bases fit TRBD1. The germline V gene has CDR1 MNHEY and CDR2 SVGEGT. The J segment lost 0 bases and the V segment lost 4 bases, leaving 5 bases of the junction unmatched. The CDR3 is made up of 15 amino acids. The CDR3 here is CASSFRTGHSYEQYF. Here the CDR3 DNA reads TGTGCCAGCAGTTTTCGGACAGGGCACTCCTACGAGCAGTACTTC.

The chain joins TRBV7-3 to TRBJ1-1; D perhaps matches TRBD1 (6 bases). The CDR3 loop spans 13 amino acids. Trimming pared 2 bases from V and 11 bases from J, leaving 15 bases between. The germline gives CDR1 SGHTA, CDR2 FQGTGA. As DNA, the CDR3 is TGTGCCAGCAGCTTAGTCAGGGGAGATTGGGCTTTCTTT. It specifies CASSLVRGDWAFF.

The J gene is TRBJ1-1, the V gene TRBV29-1; D is possibly TRBD1 (5 bases). There are 14 residues in the CDR3. From germline, CDR1 is SQVTM and CDR2 ANQGSEA. The V end lost 7 bases, the J end lost 5 bases, and 20 bases lay between the germline ends. The CDR3 sequence: CSDGGRQGRTEAFF. The DNA for the CDR3 is TGCAGCGACGGGGGTAGGCAGGGTCGGACTGAAGCTTTCTTT. Variable domain in full (rest from reference TRBV29-1 and TRBJ1-1): SAVISQKPSRDICQRGTSLTIQCQVDSQVTMMFWYRQQPGQSLTLIATANQGSEATYESGFVIDKFPISRPNLTFSTLTVSNMSPEDSSIYLCSDGGRQGRTEAFFGQGTRLTVV.

The chain links TRBV6-2 or TRBV6-3 to TRBJ1-4; 7 bases are a match to TRBD1. The CDR3 totals 20 residues. V lost 4 bases, J lost 8 bases, and 25 bases stayed unmatched. Germline loops: CDR1 MNHEY, CDR2 SVGEGT. CDR3 in amino acids: CASSLPPDREPDWIGEKLFF. Here the CDR3 DNA reads TGTGCCAGCAGTTTACCTCCTGACAGGGAACCGGACTGGATTGGGGAAAAACTGTTTTTT.

This clonotype was detected only a few times. The chain has TRBV7-2 and TRBJ2-5; no definite D call. This CDR3 comprises 15 residues. Trimming took 6 bases from V and 1 from J, leaving 15 bases between them. The germline gives CDR1 SGHTA, CDR2 FQGNSA. The CDR3 loop reads CASSSAARIQETQYF. The CDR3 nucleotides read TGTGCCAGCAGTTCCGCGGCCCGGATCCAAGAGACCCAGTACTTC.

This clonotype was detected a few times. V gene TRBV13 combines with J gene TRBJ2-7; 7 bases map to TRBD1. V dropped 5 bases and J dropped 1; count of bases not matched to a gene: 8. The germline CDR1 and CDR2 sequences are PRHDT and FYEKMQ (reference sequence). The CDR3 runs 15 residues. This CDR3 reads CASSHRQGESYEQYF. The DNA for the CDR3 is TGTGCCAGCAGCCACAGACAGGGAGAATCCTACGAGCAGTACTTC.